This is a list of T cell receptor beta chains from one sample in a study of shared clonotypes between healthy human individuals. Measured with immunoSEQ multiplex PCR; TCRdb has only the in-frame clones, and not every one. There are 800,000 to 950,000 clones in the sample; 90% to 97% occur only once, and about 0.21% lies in the top ten. The specimen was naive CD8+ T cells sorted from blood. The origin of the receptors is a man aged 30-40 years in good health. CDR3s include the opening cysteine and the closing phenylalanine or tryptophan.

>TRBV9|TRBJ2-7
CASSASGTSSYEQYF
>TRBV29-1|TRBJ2-1
CSVEGREQFF
>TRBV19|TRBJ1-4
CASVQGEKLFF
>TRBV28|TRBJ2-7
CASSFRGGSYEQYF
>TRBV18|TRBJ2-7
CASSLGQGVYEQYF
>TRBV14|TRBJ2-1
CASSQGRTSGANEQFF
>TRBV7-9|TRBJ1-4
CASSLLGKLFF
>TRBV7-6|TRBJ2-7
CASSSLAGASYEQYF
>TRBV7-9|TRBJ2-3
CASSFLWGGPSTDTQYF
>TRBV27|TRBJ2-7
CASSSNRQGVRYEQYF
>TRBV11-2|-
CASSLGIGERIYEQYF
>TRBV2|TRBJ2-1
CASSDWISDNEQFF
>TRBV18|TRBJ2-7
CASSPEGMSSYEQYF
>TRBV6-5|TRBJ2-3
CASCEGSTDTQYF
>TRBV2|TRBJ2-1
CASSERLADEQFF
>TRBV5-1|TRBJ2-5
CASSLGQGIVGETQYF
>TRBV7-9|TRBJ2-1
CASSPENNEQFF
>TRBV28|TRBJ2-1
CASSLVPEGGPNEQFF
>TRBV7-8|TRBJ2-2
CASSRRRGPNTGELFF
>TRBV7-6|TRBJ2-2
CASSPLAVGAGELFF
>TRBV5-1|TRBJ2-1
CASRRAGPQNEQFF
>TRBV30|TRBJ1-1
CAWSDRTMNTEAFF
>TRBV9|TRBJ2-2
CASSVLGGGYTGELFF
>TRBV5-8|TRBJ2-1
CASSWGQGDDNEQFF
>TRBV7-2|TRBJ2-1
CASSLARLAGRGVNEQFF
>TRBV5-1|TRBJ2-2
CASSLLASGRNTGELFF
>TRBV5-1|TRBJ2-5
CASSLGDASGKETQYF
>TRBV29-1|TRBJ2-1
CSVEPYNEQFF
>TRBV9|TRBJ2-3
CASNLAGTDTQYF
>TRBV7-9|TRBJ2-3
CASSLALGAGEDSDTQYF
>TRBV28|TRBJ2-1
CASSWRREWAPDEQFF
>TRBV27|TRBJ2-7
CASSLGQEEYF
>TRBV5-4|TRBJ1-2
CASRGTGERYGYTF
>TRBV4-3|TRBJ2-7
CASSQDARTHPYEQYF
>TRBV6-6|TRBJ2-2
CATLLTGGTTGELFF
>TRBV5-1|TRBJ1-5
CASSLGDGGNQPQHF
>TRBV9|TRBJ2-1
CASSGAQGEWNEQFF
>TRBV27|TRBJ2-7
CASNDGGEQYF
>TRBV6-5|TRBJ2-3
CASSYRLGGNTQYF
>TRBV7-2|TRBJ2-7
CASSPGGTGIYEQYF